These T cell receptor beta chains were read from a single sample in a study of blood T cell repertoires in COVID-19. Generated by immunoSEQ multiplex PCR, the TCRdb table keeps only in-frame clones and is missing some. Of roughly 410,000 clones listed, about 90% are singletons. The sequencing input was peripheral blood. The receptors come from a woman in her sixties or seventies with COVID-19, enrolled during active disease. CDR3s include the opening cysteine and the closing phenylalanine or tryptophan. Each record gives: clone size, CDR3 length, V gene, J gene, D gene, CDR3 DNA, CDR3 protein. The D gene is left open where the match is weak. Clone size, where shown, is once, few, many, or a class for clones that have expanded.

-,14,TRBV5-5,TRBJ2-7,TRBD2,TGTGCCAGCAGCTTGACTAGCGGGGTTTACGAGCAGTACTTC,CASSLTSGVYEQYF
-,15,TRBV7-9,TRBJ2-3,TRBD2,TGTGCCAGCAGCTCGACTAGCGGGGTCGAAGATACGCAGTATTTT,CASSSTSGVEDTQYF
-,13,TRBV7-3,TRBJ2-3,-,TGTGCCAGCAGCTTAGCGGGCGCAGATACGCAGTATTTT,CASSLAGADTQYF
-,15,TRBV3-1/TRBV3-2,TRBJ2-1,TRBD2,TGTGCCAGCAGCCAAACGCGGGGGGCCTACAATGAGCAGTTCTTC,CASSQTRGAYNEQFF
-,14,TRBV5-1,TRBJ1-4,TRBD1,TGCGCCAGCAGCTTCCGGGACAGCGCTGAAAAACTGTTTTTT,CASSFRDSAEKLFF
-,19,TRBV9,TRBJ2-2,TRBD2,TGTGCCAGCAGCGTAGCTGCGACTAGCGGGGGCGCGAACACCGGGGAGCTGTTTTTT,CASSVAATSGGANTGELFF
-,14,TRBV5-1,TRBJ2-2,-,TGCGCCAGCAGCTGGACAGCGAACACCGGGGAGCTGTTTTTT,CASSWTANTGELFF
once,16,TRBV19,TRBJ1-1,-,TGTGCCAGCCTATCGCACAGAGGACTCATGAACACTGAAGCTTTCTTT,CASLSHRGLMNTEAFF
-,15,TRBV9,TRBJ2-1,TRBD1,TGTGCCAGCAGCGTAGCAGGGGGCCCTCACAATGAGCAGTTCTTC,CASSVAGGPHNEQFF
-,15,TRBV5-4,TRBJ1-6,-,TGTGCCAGCAGCCTAAGACCAGGGAGGGCTTCACCCCTCCACTTT,CASSLRPGRASPLHF
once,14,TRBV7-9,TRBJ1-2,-,TGTGCCAGCAGCTCCGGGACACGTAACTATGGCTACACCTTC,CASSSGTRNYGYTF
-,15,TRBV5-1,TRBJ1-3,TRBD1,TGCGCCAGCAGATCCTCGACAGGGTCTGGAAACACCATATATTTT,CASRSSTGSGNTIYF
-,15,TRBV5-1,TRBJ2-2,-,TGCGCCACCTCATCCGGGTCCTTCTGGACCGGGGAGCTGTTTTTT,CATSSGSFWTGELFF
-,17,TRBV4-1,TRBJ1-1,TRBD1,TGCGCCAGCAGCCACGCTTCCCCGGGACAGGGAAGGACTGAAGCTTTCTTT,CASSHASPGQGRTEAFF
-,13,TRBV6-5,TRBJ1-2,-,TGTGCCAGCAGGCTCGACGGGAACTATGGCTACACCTTC,CASRLDGNYGYTF
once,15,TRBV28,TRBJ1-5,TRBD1,TGTGCCAGCAGTACCGGGACAGGGGGGCTTCAGCCCCAGCATTTT,CASSTGTGGLQPQHF